This note documents a single T cell receptor (beta chain) sequence. The antigen remains unidentified. Using immunoSEQ multiplex PCR, the repertoire was profiled, and TCRdb retains in-frame clones only, with some absent. The profile shows 70,000 or so clones, 85% to 90% of them singletons. With 0 bases clipped from V and 7 bases from J, the junction kept 8 bases outside the gene matches. Per germline, CDR1 SGHKS and CDR2 YYEKEE (reference sequence). This CDR3 is 16 amino acids long. The sample comes from a study of a mutant IDH1 vaccine in newly diagnosed glioma. On the study more broadly: Onset of vaccination occurred 4-6 weeks following radiotherapy alone, or with temozolomide cycles. Whole-study results and caveats: Pseudoprogression appears to have had no connection to changes in top peripheral T cell clonotypes. Vaccine-induced immune responses occurred in 80% to 95% of patients.

Sample time point: week 35, safety follow-up. The study gave 300 ug of mutant IDH1 20-mer peptide per vaccine dose, with topical imiquimod. The chain carries TRBV5-5 and TRBJ2-1, with 9 bases identical to TRBD2. This TCR was recovered from a man aged 25-40 years with glioma. The specimen comprised PBMCs, sampled from a glioma patient whose treatment included an IDH1 peptide vaccine. The CDR3 DNA is TGTGCCAGCAGCTTGGATCCCCGGCTAGCGGGGAATGAGCAGTTCTTC. Translated, it gives CASSLDPRLAGNEQFF. Combining the CDR3 with reference TRBV5-5 and TRBJ2-1 gives the whole variable domain DAGVTQSPTHLIKTRGQQVTLRCSPISGHKSVSWYQQVLGQGPQFIFQYYEKEERGRGNFPDRFSARQFPNYSSELNVNALLLGDSALYLCASSLDPRLAGNEQFFGPGTRLTVL.